This passage covers 24 T cell receptor beta chains from one sample sequenced in a study of blood T cell repertoires in COVID-19. Data came from immunoSEQ multiplex PCR; TCRdb stores just in-frame clones and leaves some out. The data contain 100,000 to 150,000 clones, more than 70% of them singletons. Sample: peripheral blood. The receptors were sampled from a woman aged 80 or over with COVID-19, enrolled during active disease.

This clone was detected only once. The chain combines TRBV14 with TRBJ1-1, with 8 nucleotides matching TRBD1. The germline V gene has CDR1 SGHDN and CDR2 FVKESK. Trimming at V came to 3 bases and at J to 13 bases, leaving 10 bases not matched to a gene. CDR3 length: 13 amino acids. CDR3 nucleotide sequence: TGTGCCAGCAGCCAGCAGGGGGCGATGAAGGTTTTCTTT. Translated: CASSQQGAMKVFF.

The gene calls are TRBV27 and TRBJ2-2, with D possibly TRBD1 on 6 matching bases. Germline V gene lookup returns CDR1 MNHEY and CDR2 SMNVEV (reference sequence). Trimming took 0 bases from V and 4 from J, leaving 12 bases between them. This CDR3 is built from 16 residues. CDR3 nucleotide sequence: TGTGCCAGCAGTTTATCCTTAAGGGGGTCCACCGGGGAGCTGTTTTTT. It codes for CASSLSLRGSTGELFF.

The rearrangement joins TRBV28 to TRBJ1-2; the D is unclear. The CDR3 totals 12 residues. The V end lost 6 bases, the J end lost 4 bases, and 9 bases lay between the germline ends. Germline CDR1 is MDHEN and CDR2 is SYDVKM. CDR3 nucleotide sequence: TGTGCCAGCAGGTCGCGCCCCTATGGCTACACCTTC. Protein sequence: CASRSRPYGYTF.

The gene calls are TRBV7-2 and TRBJ2-3; 7 bases agree with TRBD1. Germline V gene lookup returns CDR1 SGHTA and CDR2 FQGNSA. Germline trimming cut 5 bases from V and 2 bases from J; bases unmatched to any gene: 7. CDR3 length: 15 residues. DNA of the CDR3: TGTGCCAGCAGCCCCACAGGGGTGGACACAGATACGCAGTATTTT. This codes for CASSPTGVDTDTQYF.

This clone was seen only once. The rearrangement links TRBV29-1 to TRBJ2-5; 16 nucleotides match TRBD2. V lost 4 bases to trimming and J lost 4 bases; unmatched junction nucleotides: 9. Looked up from germline, CDR1 is SQVTM and CDR2 is ANQGSEA. CDR3 length equals 17 residues. The CDR3 is CSVVGGTSGRAVETQYF. CDR3 coding DNA: TGCAGCGTTGTGGGTGGGACTAGCGGGAGGGCAGTAGAGACCCAGTACTTC.

This chain connects TRBV5-1 to TRBJ1-4; 7 nucleotides line up with TRBD1. The germline V gene encodes CDR1 SGHRS and CDR2 YFSETQ. V was clipped by 2 bases and J by 0 bases; unmatched bases: 4. There are 16 residues in the CDR3. The CDR3 loop is CASSFGTESTNEKLFF. The CDR3 DNA reads as TGCGCCAGCAGCTTCGGGACAGAGTCAACTAATGAAAAACTGTTTTTT.

The chain carries TRBV27 and TRBJ2-1; 11 positions agree with TRBD2. The V gene's germline CDR1 is MNHEY and CDR2 SMNVEV (reference sequence). The CDR3 has 16 amino acids. The junction had 5 bases not matched to a gene; V was cut back by 3 bases and J by 4 bases. The CDR3 loop reads CASSFMTSGTYNEQFF. The CDR3 nucleotides are TGTGCCAGCAGTTTCATGACTAGCGGGACGTACAATGAGCAGTTCTTC.

V gene TRBV5-4 combines with J gene TRBJ2-3; TRBD1 aligns across 9 bases. Germline V CDR1 and CDR2: SGHNT, YYREEE (reference sequence). The CDR3 consists of 16 residues. The junction had 8 bases not matched to a gene; V was cut back by 4 bases and J by 2 bases. DNA of the CDR3: TGTGCCAGCAGCGAGGGACAGGGAGGCCTCACAGATACGCAGTATTTT. Translation gives CASSEGQGGLTDTQYF.

The V gene is TRBV4-1, the J gene TRBJ2-5, with D tentatively TRBD1 (6 bases). The length of the CDR3 is 16 residues. V dropped 0 bases and J dropped 1 base, with 12 bases sitting between them. Germline CDR1 is MGHRA and CDR2 is YSYEKL. The DNA for the CDR3 is TGCGCCAGCAGCCAAGACCAGGGGCGTTCCCAAGAGACCCAGTACTTC. Its translation is CASSQDQGRSQETQYF.

This rearrangement joins TRBV3-1 (or the pseudogene TRBV3-2) to TRBJ1-2; 7 nucleotides line up with TRBD1. Trimming removed 3 bases from V and 5 bases from J; junction bases left unmatched: 15. The CDR3 sequence is 17 residues long. Germline V lookup: CDR1 LGHDT, CDR2 YNNKEL (reference sequence). DNA for the CDR3: TGTGCCAGCAGCCAGGAGATGACAGGGTGGGCAGGTTATGGCTACACCTTC. This encodes CASSQEMTGWAGYGYTF.

The V and J genes are TRBV5-1 and TRBJ1-3; TRBD1 is a possible D gene (6 bases). The germline V gene encodes CDR1 SGHRS and CDR2 YFSETQ. Trimming removed 4 bases from V and 4 bases from J, with 21 bases in between. The CDR3 spans 17 residues. The CDR3 loop reads CASSTEPGHTPGNTIYF. The CDR3 region has the DNA TGCGCCAGCAGCACGGAACCGGGACATACGCCCGGAAACACCATATATTTT.

The rearrangement joins TRBV5-1 to TRBJ2-3; TRBD1 aligns across 7 bases. With V trimmed by 4 bases and J by 3 bases, 8 bases remained unmatched. The CDR3 is 15 residues long. CDR1 SGHRS and CDR2 YFSETQ come from the germline V gene. DNA of the CDR3: TGCGCCAGCAGCACGACAGGGCGTGAGACAGATACGCAGTATTTT. It codes for CASSTTGRETDTQYF.

The V gene is TRBV24-1, the J gene TRBJ2-2, with D tentatively TRBD1 (5 bases). Germline CDR1 is KGHDR and CDR2 is SFDVKD. There are 15 residues in the CDR3. Trimming removed 4 bases from V and 1 base from J, with 9 bases in between. CDR3 in amino acids: CATSDLTGNTGELFF. The DNA for the CDR3 is TGTGCCACCAGTGACCTAACAGGGAACACCGGGGAGCTGTTTTTT.

The chain is built from TRBV6-2 or TRBV6-3 and TRBJ2-3, with 10 bases aligning to TRBD2. The CDR3 runs 15 residues. The germline CDR1 and CDR2 sequences are MNHEY and SVGEGT. With V trimmed by 6 bases and J by 4 bases, 7 bases remained unmatched. CDR3 region: CASSLSSGRSDTQYF. For the CDR3, the DNA is TGTGCCAGCAGCCTATCTAGCGGGAGATCAGATACGCAGTATTTT.

The chain employs TRBV28 and TRBJ1-2, with D perhaps matching TRBD1 (5 bases). The V end was cut by 3 bases, the J end by 5 bases, with 16 bases between. Germline V CDR1 and CDR2: MDHEN, SYDVKM. This CDR3 is built from 15 residues. The CDR3 DNA reads as TGTGCCAGCAGTTTTTCAACAGGACCTCGATATGGCTACACCTTC. This gives the protein CASSFSTGPRYGYTF.

The chain joins TRBV19 to TRBJ1-3, with a weak D call TRBD1 (6 bases). V shed 3 bases and J shed 2 bases, with 8 bases lying between them. Germline CDR1 and CDR2: LNHDA and SQIVND (reference sequence). The CDR3 consists of 14 residues. The CDR3: CASSIGTTGNTIYF. For the CDR3, the DNA is TGTGCCAGTAGTATTGGGACAACTGGAAACACCATATATTTT.

This clone appeared a single time. The rearrangement uses TRBV3-1 (or the pseudogene TRBV3-2) and TRBJ1-1; D uncertain. Per germline, CDR1 LGHDT and CDR2 YNNKEL (reference sequence). There are 13 residues in the CDR3. With 3 bases removed from V and 2 bases from J, the gap between germline ends came to 7 bases. CDR3 DNA: TGTGCCAGCAGCCAGGCTTATAACACTGAAGCTTTCTTT. Its protein product is CASSQAYNTEAFF.

V gene TRBV11-2 combines with J gene TRBJ2-2; 10 nucleotides agree with TRBD2. The trim removed 2 bases at V and 0 bases at J, leaving 6 bases unmatched. The CDR3 runs 18 residues. Germline CDR1 and CDR2: SGHAT and FQNNGV. The CDR3 sequence is CASSLRLAGFANTGELFF. The CDR3, as DNA: TGTGCCAGCAGCTTAAGACTAGCGGGTTTCGCGAACACCGGGGAGCTGTTTTTT.

The chain uses TRBV4-1 and TRBJ1-2; maybe TRBD1 (5 bases). Per germline, CDR1 MGHRA and CDR2 YSYEKL. Between the trimmed V and J ends, which lost 4 bases and 5 bases, there was a span of 14 bases. The length of the CDR3 is 14 residues. The CDR3 loop reads CASSPLGGSYGYTF. CDR3 bases: TGCGCCAGCAGCCCCCTGGGGGGGAGTTATGGCTACACCTTC.

This chain connects TRBV5-1 to TRBJ2-7; 8 nucleotides match TRBD1. Germline assignment: CDR1 SGHRS and CDR2 YFSETQ. Unmatched junction bases numbered 10, after V lost 4 bases and J lost 4 bases. The CDR3 spans 15 residues. This CDR3 is CASSPGQEERYEQYF. The CDR3 nucleotides are TGCGCCAGCAGCCCGGGACAGGAGGAGCGGTACGAGCAGTACTTC.

In DNA form, the CDR3 reads TGTGCCAGCAGGCTGGACAGCGATAATTCACCCCTCCACTTT. Its protein is CASRLDSDNSPLHF. The genes are TRBV25-1 and TRBJ1-6, with D perhaps TRBD1 (6 bases). In germline, CDR1 is MGHDK, CDR2 SYGVNS. The CDR3 extends over 14 amino acids. V lost 6 bases to trimming and J lost 5 bases, with 11 bases between them.

This chain joins TRBV28 and TRBJ1-2, with TRBD1 matching over 7 bases. Germline V CDR1 and CDR2: MDHEN, SYDVKM. Trimming removed 2 bases from V and 3 bases from J; junction bases left unmatched: 6. CDR3 length: 15 residues. The CDR3 region is CASSLPDRDYYGYTF. In nucleotides, the CDR3 is TGTGCCAGCAGTTTACCAGACAGGGACTACTATGGCTACACCTTC.

The gene calls are TRBV3-1 (or the pseudogene TRBV3-2) and TRBJ2-6; 7 nucleotides match TRBD1. Germline V lookup: CDR1 LGHDT, CDR2 YNNKEL (reference sequence). The CDR3 is made up of 20 amino acids. Trimming took 4 bases from V and 0 from J; bases not matched to a gene: 15. CDR3 in amino acids: CASSRSARTGSYSGANVLTF. DNA of the CDR3: TGTGCCAGCAGCCGTTCCGCCAGGACAGGTTCCTACTCTGGGGCCAACGTCCTGACTTTC.

The chain employs TRBV6-1 and TRBJ2-7; the match to TRBD1 covers 10 bases. Trimming removed 2 bases from V and 6 bases from J; junction bases left unmatched: 7. Looked up from germline, CDR1 is MNHNS and CDR2 is SASEGT. The CDR3 is 15 amino acids. CDR3 loop: CASSEPGQGKLEQYF. The CDR3 DNA is TGTGCCAGCAGTGAACCGGGACAGGGGAAACTCGAGCAGTACTTC.